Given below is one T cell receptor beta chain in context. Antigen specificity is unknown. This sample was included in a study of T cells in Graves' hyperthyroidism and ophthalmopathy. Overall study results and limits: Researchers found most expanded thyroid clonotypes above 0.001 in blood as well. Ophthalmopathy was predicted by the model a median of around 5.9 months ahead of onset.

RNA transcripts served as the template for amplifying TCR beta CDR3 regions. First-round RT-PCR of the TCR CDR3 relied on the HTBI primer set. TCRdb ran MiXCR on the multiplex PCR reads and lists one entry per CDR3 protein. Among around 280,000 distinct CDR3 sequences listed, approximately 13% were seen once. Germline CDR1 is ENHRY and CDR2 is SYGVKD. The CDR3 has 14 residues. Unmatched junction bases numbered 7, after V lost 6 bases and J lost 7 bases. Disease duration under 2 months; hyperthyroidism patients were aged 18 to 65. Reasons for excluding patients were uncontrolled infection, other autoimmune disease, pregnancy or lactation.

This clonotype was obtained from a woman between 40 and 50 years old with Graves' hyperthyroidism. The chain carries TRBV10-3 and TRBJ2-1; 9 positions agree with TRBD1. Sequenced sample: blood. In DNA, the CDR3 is TGTGCCATCAGCTTGGGACAGGGTGGGAATGAGCAGTTCTTC. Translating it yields CAISLGQGGNEQFF.